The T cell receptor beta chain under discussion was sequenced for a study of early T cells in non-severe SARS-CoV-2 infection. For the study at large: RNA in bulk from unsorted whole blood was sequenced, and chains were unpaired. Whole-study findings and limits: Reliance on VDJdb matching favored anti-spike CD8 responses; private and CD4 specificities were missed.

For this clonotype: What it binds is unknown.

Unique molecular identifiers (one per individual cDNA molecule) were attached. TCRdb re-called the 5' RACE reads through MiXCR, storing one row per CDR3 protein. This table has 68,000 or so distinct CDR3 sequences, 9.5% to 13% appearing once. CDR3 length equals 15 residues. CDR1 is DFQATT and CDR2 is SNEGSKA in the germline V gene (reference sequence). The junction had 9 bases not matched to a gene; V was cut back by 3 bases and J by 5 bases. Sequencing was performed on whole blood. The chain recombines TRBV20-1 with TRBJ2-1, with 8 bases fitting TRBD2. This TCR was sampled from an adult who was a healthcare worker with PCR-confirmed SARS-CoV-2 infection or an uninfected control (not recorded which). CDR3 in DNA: TGCAGTGCTAGCGACGCTAGCGGGTTTAACAATGAGCAGTTCTTC. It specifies CSASDASGFNNEQFF.